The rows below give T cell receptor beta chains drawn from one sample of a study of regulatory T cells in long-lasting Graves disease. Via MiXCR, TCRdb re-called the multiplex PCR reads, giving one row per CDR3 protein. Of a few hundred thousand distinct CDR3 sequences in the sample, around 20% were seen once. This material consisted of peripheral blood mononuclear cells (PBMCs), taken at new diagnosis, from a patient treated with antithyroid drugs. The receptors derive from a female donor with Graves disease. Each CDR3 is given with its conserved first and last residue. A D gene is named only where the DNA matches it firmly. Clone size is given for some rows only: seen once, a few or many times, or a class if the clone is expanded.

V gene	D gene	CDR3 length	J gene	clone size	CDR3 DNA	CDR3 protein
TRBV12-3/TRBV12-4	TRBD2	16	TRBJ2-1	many	TGTGCCAGCAGCTGGCGACTAGCGGGAGGAGGTAATGAGCAGTTCTTC	CASSWRLAGGGNEQFF
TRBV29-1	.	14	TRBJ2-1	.	TGCAGCGTTGAAGCCGGGGCCCGGGCGGGGGAGCAGTTCTTC	CSVEAGARAGEQFF
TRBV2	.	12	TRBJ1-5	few	TGCGCCAGCAGTGCGGGCAATCAGCCCCAGCATTTT	CASSAGNQPQHF
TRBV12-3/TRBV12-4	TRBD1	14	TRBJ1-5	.	TGTGCCAGCAGCTTGGGGACAGCGAACAGTCCCCAGCATTTT	CASSLGTANSPQHF
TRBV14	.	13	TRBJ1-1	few	TGTGCCAGCAGCCAAGGGACGCTCACTGAAGCTTTCTTT	CASSQGTLTEAFF
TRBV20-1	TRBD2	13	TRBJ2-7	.	TGCAGTGCTGAGACTAGCGGGAGGGGAGAGCAGTACTTC	CSAETSGRGEQYF
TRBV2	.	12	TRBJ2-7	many	TGTGCCAGCAAGGGCGGAGAGAACGAGCAGTACTTC	CASKGGENEQYF
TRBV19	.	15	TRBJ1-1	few	TGTGCCAGTAGTATCCGGGGGGCCCTGGGCACTGAAGCTTTCTTT	CASSIRGALGTEAFF
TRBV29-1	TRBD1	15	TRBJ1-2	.	TGCAGCGTTGAGTCCCGGGACAGGGGGCGGGATGGCTACACCTTC	CSVESRDRGRDGYTF
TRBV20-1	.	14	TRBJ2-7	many	TGCAGTGCTAGCTTGGGGGCTGGTCCTCACGAGCAGTACTTC	CSASLGAGPHEQYF
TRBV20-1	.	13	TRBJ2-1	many	TGCACCGCTAGGCGGGGCTCCTACAATGAGCAGTTCTTC	CTARRGSYNEQFF
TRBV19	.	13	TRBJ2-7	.	TGTGCCAGTAGTTACCACGGTGGGTACGAGCAGTACTTC	CASSYHGGYEQYF
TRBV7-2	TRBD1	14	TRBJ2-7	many	TGTGCCAGCAGCTTAGCCAGGGGGCGCAAAGGGCAGTACTTC	CASSLARGRKGQYF
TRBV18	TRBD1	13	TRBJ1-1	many	TGTGCCAGCTCACAGGGGGCCGACACTGAAGCTTTCTTT	CASSQGADTEAFF
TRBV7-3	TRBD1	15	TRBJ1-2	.	TGTGCCAGCAGCTGGGACAGGGCGGGCCGTAATGGCTACACCTTC	CASSWDRAGRNGYTF
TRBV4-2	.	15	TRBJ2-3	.	TGTGCCAGCAGCCACTGGGACCAAGGGACGGATACGCAGTATTTT	CASSHWDQGTDTQYF
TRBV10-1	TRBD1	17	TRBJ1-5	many	TGCGCCAGCGGAGTACCAGGGGGGAATACCAGCAATCAGCCCCAGCATTTT	CASGVPGGNTSNQPQHF
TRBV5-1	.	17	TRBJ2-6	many	TGTGCCAGCAGCTTGGGCCGTCTAAGCTCTGGGGCCAACGTCCTGACTTTC	CASSLGRLSSGANVLTF
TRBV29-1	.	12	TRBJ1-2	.	TGCAGCGTTGAGCGGCAGGACTATGGCTACACCTTC	CSVERQDYGYTF
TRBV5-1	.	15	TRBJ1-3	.	TGCGCCAGCAGCGCCTCCGGGACTGCTGGAAACACCATATATTTT	CASSASGTAGNTIYF
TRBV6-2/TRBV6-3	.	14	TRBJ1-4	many	TGTGCCGCATCAGGGAAGAGGTCTAATGAAAAACTGTTTTTT	CAASGKRSNEKLFF
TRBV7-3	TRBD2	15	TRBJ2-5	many	TGTGCCAGCAGTCCCAGCGGGGGGGCCGCAGAGACCCAGTACTTC	CASSPSGGAAETQYF
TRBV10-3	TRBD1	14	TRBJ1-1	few	TGTGCCATCTCCCACAGGGGATCGAACACTGAAGCTTTCTTT	CAISHRGSNTEAFF
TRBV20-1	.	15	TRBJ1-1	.	TGCAGTGCTAGATTACCGGGACGGCTGAACACTGAAGCTTTCTTT	CSARLPGRLNTEAFF
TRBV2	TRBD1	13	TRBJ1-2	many	TGTGCCAGCGCCACAGGGGCGAACTATGGCTACACCTTC	CASATGANYGYTF
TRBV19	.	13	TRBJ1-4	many	TGTGCCAGTAGTACCCCCTCCGGGGGAAAACTGTTTTTT	CASSTPSGGKLFF
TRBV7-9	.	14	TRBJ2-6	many	TGTGCCAGCACCATACGGGCCGGGGCCAACGTCCTGACTTTC	CASTIRAGANVLTF
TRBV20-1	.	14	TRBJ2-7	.	TGCAGTGCTAGAGTCCACGACATTTCCTACGAGCAGTACTTC	CSARVHDISYEQYF
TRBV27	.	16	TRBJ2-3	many	TGTGCCAGCAGTTTACAGTGGGGGCCAGGCACAGATACGCAGTATTTT	CASSLQWGPGTDTQYF
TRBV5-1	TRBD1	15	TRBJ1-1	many	TGTGCCAGCAGCTCGGGCGGACAGGGCGGCACTGAAGCTTTCTTT	CASSSGGQGGTEAFF
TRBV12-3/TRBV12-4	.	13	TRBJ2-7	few	TGTGCCAGCAGGCTCAGGGATTCCTACGAGCAGTACTTC	CASRLRDSYEQYF
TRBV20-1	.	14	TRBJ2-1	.	TGCAGTGCTAGGGGAGTTGGCGCCTACAATGAGCAGTTCTTC	CSARGVGAYNEQFF
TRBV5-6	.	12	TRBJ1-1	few	TGTGCCAGCAGTTATAGGAGAACTGAAGCTTTCTTT	CASSYRRTEAFF
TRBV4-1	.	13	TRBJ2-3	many	TGCGCCAGCAGCCACCCGGGACTCAATACGCAGTATTTT	CASSHPGLNTQYF
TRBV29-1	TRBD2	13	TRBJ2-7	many	TGCAGCGCCGTGGGCGGGAGAGCGTACGAGCAGTACTTC	CSAVGGRAYEQYF
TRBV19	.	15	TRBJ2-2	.	TGTGCCAGTAGTTCCAGGGAGGGGGCGACCGGGGAGCTGTTTTTT	CASSSREGATGELFF
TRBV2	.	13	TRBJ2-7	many	TGTGCCAGCAGTGAAGGCAGGTTGGACGAGCAGTACTTC	CASSEGRLDEQYF
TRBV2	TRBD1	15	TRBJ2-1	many	TGTGCCAGCAGTGAACTCCTCCAGGGGGCGCGTGAGCAGTTCTTC	CASSELLQGAREQFF
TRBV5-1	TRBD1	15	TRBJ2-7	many	TGCGCCAGCAGCTTGATTCCTGACAGGGACTACGAGCAGTACTTC	CASSLIPDRDYEQYF
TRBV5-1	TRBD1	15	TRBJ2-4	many	TGCGCCAGCCAAGAATTTCAGGGGGCTGGGGACATTCAGTACTTC	CASQEFQGAGDIQYF
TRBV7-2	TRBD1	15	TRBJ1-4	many	TGTGCCAGCAGCTTATCGGGACAGGATAATGAAAAACTGTTTTTT	CASSLSGQDNEKLFF
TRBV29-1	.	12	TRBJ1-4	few	TGCAGCGTTTGGTCAGGGAGTGAAAAACTGTTTTTT	CSVWSGSEKLFF
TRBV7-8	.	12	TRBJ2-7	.	TGTGCCAGCAGCTTACGGGCCTACGAGCAGTACTTC	CASSLRAYEQYF
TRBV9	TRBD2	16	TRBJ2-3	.	TGTGCCAGCAGCCGAACTAGCGGAATAAACACAGATACGCAGTATTTT	CASSRTSGINTDTQYF
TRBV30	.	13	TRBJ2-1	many	TGTGCCTGGAGTGCGGGTGGGGCCTGGGAGCAGTTCTTC	CAWSAGGAWEQFF
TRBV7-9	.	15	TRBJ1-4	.	TGTGCCAGCAGCCCCCCGGGCCTCCCTAATGAAAAACTGTTTTTT	CASSPPGLPNEKLFF
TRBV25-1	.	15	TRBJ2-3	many	TGTGCCAGTACCGGCCGGGACAAAAGCACAGATACGCAGTATTTT	CASTGRDKSTDTQYF
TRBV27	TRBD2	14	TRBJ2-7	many	TGTGCCAGCAGTTTCCTTGGGGGGGGCTACGAGCAGTACTTC	CASSFLGGGYEQYF